The sequence of this TCR beta chain was determined in a study of CD8 T cells in Susac syndrome (dated by TCRdb to between 2018 and 2020). About the full investigation: Whether CD8+ T cell activation and differentiation in Susac syndrome was antigen driven was tested using repertoire sequencing. The study compared CD8+ T cell repertoire clonality among roughly eleven healthy donors, 14 Susac syndrome patients and some 16 multiple sclerosis patients.

As regards this clonotype: Its specific antigen is unknown. Base qualities are missing; no much larger clone stands one base away.

RNA was extracted with the RNeasy kit and about 0.5 to 1 ug was reverse transcribed using random hexamers. The immunoSEQ multiplex PCR assay, covering 54 Vbeta and 13 Jbeta segments, was used to amplify TCR beta CDR3 regions. PCR amplification bias was corrected using a synthetic template baseline for primer optimization and computational correction. Under the source paper's analysis protocol: Reads were assigned to V, D and J genes according to IMGT and analyzed in immunoSEQ Analyzer, with only productive sequences retained. Clonality was computed as one minus Shannon entropy normalized by log2 of the number of productive unique sequences. Public and private clones were assessed among the 100 most prevalent clones of each patient and control. Clones were defined as Susac-specific if absent from the healthy and MS cohorts, from 1052 published viral clones and from other ImmuneACCESS disease sequences. Using fastp trimming at Q25 and MiXCR clonotype assembly, TCRdb reanalyzed the public sequencing data and kept in-frame beta chains. Here each entry gathers all rows of one CDR3 protein and keeps the most common genes and DNA. The authors' filters were not applied to this entry. For this sample there are about 120,000 distinct CDR3 sequences; 85% to 95% appear just once. The biggest ten clones account for approximately 0.13% of the sample.

Peripheral blood CD8+ and CD4+ T cells from healthy donors, Susac syndrome patients and multiple sclerosis patients were profiled by high-throughput TCR beta sequencing. Healthy donors were included as age- and sex-matched controls. Bulk CD8+ and CD4+ T cells were purified by magnetic negative isolation, whereas CD8+ TEMRA cells were enriched by FACS. Blood was drawn into EDTA tubes, processed within 24 hours, and PBMCs were isolated by density gradient centrifugation. PBMCs destined for TCR sequencing were cryopreserved in liquid nitrogen and later thawed in a 37 °C water bath. A purity of at least 90% was achieved for sorted or isolated CD4+, CD8+ and CD8+ TEMRA cells. Results the study describes overall, beyond this receptor: The TCR sequencing and HLA analysis was acknowledged to have included a relatively small number of individuals.

Trimming removed 5 bases from V and 6 bases from J, leaving 13 bases between the germline ends. CDR1 and CDR2, per the germline V gene, are SGHTA and FQGNSA. The cysteine opens and the phenylalanine closes a CDR3 of 14 amino acids. Of the read, only the CDR3 DNA is kept; its 42 bases are in frame from base 1. This sequence uses TRBV7-2 and TRBJ1-4; the D segment could be TRBD1, given 5 matching bases. This clonotype was obtained from a human donor in good health. Sequenced sample: CD8+ T cells from PBMCs. The CDR3 protein is CASSPTVRDEKLFF. The nucleotide sequence reads as follows: TGTGCCAGCAGCCCGACAGTGCGAGATGAAAAACTGTTTTTT.